These T cell receptor beta chains were read from a single sample in a study of shared clonotypes between healthy human individuals. The protocol was immunoSEQ multiplex PCR, while the TCRdb copy is restricted to in-frame clones and leaves out a portion. The sample holds about 490,000 clones, over 60% seen once. Material for sequencing was PBMCs. The receptors stem from a woman aged 40-49 years in good health. Some clones in this sample may be carry-over from other donors' samples. CDR3s include the opening cysteine and the closing phenylalanine or tryptophan. Each record gives: clone size, J gene, V gene, CDR3 protein. Size tells how often a clone was seen (once, few, many) or the class of an expanded clone, and some rows leave it out.

size: NA; J: TRBJ2-3; V: TRBV30; CDR3: CAWSRAGVPDTQYF
size: NA; J: TRBJ1-1; V: TRBV18; CDR3: CASSDAGMSEAFF
size: NA; J: TRBJ2-2; V: TRBV18; CDR3: CASSSSTRGPGELFF
size: NA; J: TRBJ2-1; V: TRBV7-2; CDR3: CASSLEVREGGEQFF
size: NA; J: TRBJ2-7; V: TRBV27; CDR3: CASSLEEDYEQYF
size: NA; J: TRBJ2-1; V: TRBV7-6; CDR3: CSSSLGGTNEQFF
size: NA; J: TRBJ1-3; V: TRBV6-5; CDR3: CASSRQQGSTMYF
size: NA; J: TRBJ1-4; V: TRBV19; CDR3: CASSLRGHNEKLFF
size: NA; J: NA; V: TRBV4-1; CDR3: CASSQEGLAGGSYEQYF
size: NA; J: TRBJ2-7; V: TRBV7-9; CDR3: CASSYPPGTSGYEQYF
size: once; J: TRBJ2-4; V: TRBV13; CDR3: CASSLRTRTSGSMNIQYF
size: NA; J: TRBJ2-7; V: TRBV4-2; CDR3: CASSSPAGSVSHEQYF
size: few; J: TRBJ2-1; V: TRBV4-2; CDR3: CASSQAIQAGGLPASYNEQFF
size: NA; J: TRBJ1-1; V: TRBV18; CDR3: CASSQDQSVEAFF
size: NA; J: TRBJ2-3; V: TRBV5-1; CDR3: CASSWLWDRGTDTQYF
size: NA; J: TRBJ1-5; V: TRBV6-4; CDR3: CASSPGQAQPQHF
size: NA; J: TRBJ2-7; V: TRBV7-3; CDR3: CASSLSWAPGPRSSYEQYF
size: many; J: TRBJ2-1; V: TRBV6-6; CDR3: CASSPLGHEQFF
size: NA; J: TRBJ2-1; V: TRBV9; CDR3: CASSYTGNNNEQFF
size: NA; J: NA; V: TRBV27; CDR3: CASSPRTSSSYEQYF
size: NA; J: TRBJ1-2; V: TRBV11-2; CDR3: CASSRSGTVNYGYTF
size: few; J: TRBJ2-1; V: TRBV19; CDR3: CASSNVGGNEQFF
size: once; J: TRBJ1-2; V: TRBV2; CDR3: CASSEALPDDGYTF
size: NA; J: TRBJ2-5; V: TRBV7-9; CDR3: CASSRGTVETQYF
size: NA; J: TRBJ1-4; V: TRBV27; CDR3: CASRTAPNEKLFF